Reported below is one T cell receptor beta chain. The antigen is unknown. As for time point: week 11, during vaccination. Every single dose of the vaccine, 300 ug of mutant IDH1 20-mer peptide, came with topical imiquimod. New WHO grade 3 or 4 astrocytomas that were IDH1-mutant and ATRX-lost had been found in donors. The data stem from a study of a mutant IDH1 vaccine in newly diagnosed glioma. Background on the study: Eight vaccine injections were given to patients in weeks 1, 3, 5, 7, 11, 15, 19 and 23. Receipt of radiotherapy, temozolomide, or both preceded the study, and most received both. Patients got their first vaccination 4-6 weeks after radiotherapy alone, or with temozolomide cycles.

Sequenced by immunoSEQ multiplex PCR; TCRdb stores in-frame clones only, minus some. The sample records some 52,000 clones, about 91% being singletons. The starting material was PBMCs, obtained from a glioma patient whose treatment included an IDH1 peptide vaccine. The origin of this receptor is a man aged 45-60 years with glioma.

The CDR3 DNA reads TGTGCCAGCAGCTTAGCACCCGTCGGGCGGGGGGCGGACACTGAAGCTTTCTTT. Its translation: CASSLAPVGRGADTEAFF. The V and J genes are TRBV7-2 and TRBJ1-1; maybe TRBD1 (6 bases). CDR3 length: 18 residues. The V end lost 0 bases, the J end lost 3 bases, and 20 bases lay between the germline ends. Germline-derived CDR1 and CDR2 are SGHTA and FQGNSA.